Each of the 20 T cell receptor beta chains below was sequenced from the same sample in a study of blood T cell repertoires in COVID-19. Method: immunoSEQ multiplex PCR; TCRdb's copy keeps in-frame clones and lacks some. Here the sample spans over 250,000 clones, approximately 85% being singletons. Sequenced material: peripheral blood. The receptors stem from a woman in her 70s with acute or convalescent COVID-19.

The V gene is TRBV3-1 (or the pseudogene TRBV3-2), the J gene TRBJ2-7, with TRBD2 matching 8 bases. The length of the CDR3 is 15 residues. Trimming took 4 bases from V and 6 from J; bases not matched to a gene: 11. Looked up from germline, CDR1 is LGHDT and CDR2 is YNNKEL (reference sequence). CDR3 sequence (DNA): TGTGCCAGCAGCCCCGAGGGGACTAGTTTGTTCGAGCAGTACTTC. Protein product: CASSPEGTSLFEQYF.

The gene calls are TRBV5-1 and TRBJ1-3; D is perhaps TRBD1 (5 bases). The length of the CDR3 is 16 residues. CDR1 and CDR2 from the germline V gene are SGHRS and YFSETQ. V was cut by 4 bases and J by 0 bases, with 14 bases left in between. DNA for the CDR3: TGCGCCAGCAGCCGGGGGACGGGGGGCTCTGGAAACACCATATATTTT. Its translation is CASSRGTGGSGNTIYF.

The chain is built from TRBV5-1 and TRBJ1-1; no firm D call. CDR1 is SGHRS and CDR2 is YFSETQ in the germline V gene. The CDR3 consists of 14 residues. Trimming cost V 1 base and J 4 bases, with 11 bases left between them. The CDR3, as DNA: TGCGCCAGCAGCTTGCAGGATATCGGCACTGAAGCTTTCTTT. Translation gives CASSLQDIGTEAFF. Complete variable domain (other parts from reference TRBV5-1 and TRBJ1-1): KAGVTQTPRYLIKTRGQQVTLSCSPISGHRSVSWYQQTPGQGLQFLFEYFSETQRNKGNFPGRFSGRQFSNSRSEMNVSTLELGDSALYLCASSLQDIGTEAFFGQGTRLTVV.

The V gene is TRBV5-4, the J gene TRBJ1-2, with a weak D call TRBD1 (6 bases). CDR3 length equals 15 residues. V lost 4 bases and J 0 bases, leaving 13 bases between the germline ends. Germline V CDR1 and CDR2: SGHNT, YYREEE (reference sequence). The CDR3 reads CASSIDRRPNYGYTF. The CDR3, as DNA: TGTGCCAGCAGCATAGACAGGCGCCCTAACTATGGCTACACCTTC.

The V and J genes are TRBV3-1 (or the pseudogene TRBV3-2) and TRBJ2-3; unclear D gene. Germline CDR1 reads LGHDT; CDR2 reads YNNKEL (reference sequence). V lost 4 bases, J lost 6 bases, and 11 bases lay in between. This CDR3 contains 13 residues. The CDR3 reads CASSPPGVDTQYF. The CDR3 nucleotides are TGTGCCAGCAGCCCGCCCGGAGTTGATACGCAGTATTTT.

The chain is built from TRBV11-2 and TRBJ1-3, with D possibly TRBD1 on 6 matching bases. The length of the CDR3 is 12 residues. The V and J ends lost 4 bases and 5 bases respectively, with 6 bases between them. From germline, CDR1 is SGHAT and CDR2 FQNNGV. The CDR3 DNA follows: TGTGCCAGCAGCTGGGACAGAAACACCATATATTTT. Translating it yields CASSWDRNTIYF.

This chain connects TRBV18 to TRBJ2-3, with 8 bases identical to TRBD1. V was pared by 3 bases and J by 3 bases, with 8 bases of the junction left unmatched. Per germline, CDR1 KGHSH and CDR2 LQKENI. The CDR3 runs 16 residues. The CDR3 nucleotides read TGTGCCAGCTCACCCGGCAGGGGGCAGGGGACAGATACGCAGTATTTT. Translation: CASSPGRGQGTDTQYF.

A few counts support this clone. The chain uses TRBV2 and TRBJ1-2, with D maybe TRBD1 (5 bases). Between the trimmed V and J ends, which lost 4 bases and 4 bases, there was a span of 10 bases. The germline gives CDR1 SNHLY, CDR2 FYNNEI. CDR3 length: 13 residues. This CDR3 reads CASSAGGAYGYTF. CDR3 DNA sequence: TGTGCCAGCAGTGCGGGAGGGGCCTATGGCTACACCTTC.

This clone occurred a few times. This chain uses TRBV5-1 with TRBJ2-7, with 9 bases fitting TRBD2. The CDR3 is 14 residues long. The J segment lost 1 base and the V segment lost 4 bases, leaving 3 bases of the junction unmatched. The germline gives CDR1 SGHRS, CDR2 YFSETQ. In DNA form, the CDR3 reads TGCGCCAGCAGCCAAGCGGGGGGATCCTACGAGCAGTACTTC. This translates into CASSQAGGSYEQYF. The full variable domain, rest sourced from reference TRBV5-1 and TRBJ2-7, is KAGVTQTPRYLIKTRGQQVTLSCSPISGHRSVSWYQQTPGQGLQFLFEYFSETQRNKGNFPGRFSGRQFSNSRSEMNVSTLELGDSALYLCASSQAGGSYEQYFGPGTRLTVT.

The J gene is TRBJ1-3, the V gene TRBV5-1, with D tentatively TRBD1 (5 bases). The germline V gene has CDR1 SGHRS and CDR2 YFSETQ. V lost 0 bases to trimming and J lost 1 base, with 14 bases between them. The CDR3 has 17 residues. The CDR3 DNA follows: TGCGCCAGCAGCTTGGAGGGCAGGGCCGGGTCTGGAAACACCATATATTTT. It encodes CASSLEGRAGSGNTIYF. The whole variable domain, remainder taken from reference TRBV5-1 and TRBJ1-3, is KAGVTQTPRYLIKTRGQQVTLSCSPISGHRSVSWYQQTPGQGLQFLFEYFSETQRNKGNFPGRFSGRQFSNSRSEMNVSTLELGDSALYLCASSLEGRAGSGNTIYFGEGSWLTVV.

The chain has TRBV10-1 and TRBJ2-7, with 10 bases lining up with TRBD2. The CDR3 length is 13 residues. Germline lookup yields CDR1 WNHNN and CDR2 SYGVQD (reference sequence). Trimming took 6 bases from V and 6 from J; bases not matched to a gene: 5. The CDR3 DNA reads TGCGCCAGCAGCCCAGCGGGGGGGCGCGAGCAGTACTTC. Translating gives CASSPAGGREQYF.

The chain uses TRBV7-9 and TRBJ1-1; 9 positions match TRBD1. The junction had 2 bases not matched to a gene; V was cut back by 1 base and J by 8 bases. There are 13 residues in the CDR3. Germline assignment: CDR1 SEHNR and CDR2 FQNEAQ (reference sequence). The CDR3 sequence is CASSLVGQGEAFF. Here the CDR3 DNA reads TGTGCCAGCAGCTTAGTGGGACAGGGAGAAGCTTTCTTT.

The rearrangement uses TRBV14 and TRBJ2-6, with 8 bases aligning to TRBD2. Germline V gene data show CDR1 as SGHDN and CDR2 as FVKESK. CDR3 length: 19 amino acids. Trimming took 3 bases from V and 0 from J; bases not matched to a gene: 10. The CDR3 coding sequence is TGTGCCAGCAGCCAGATGCGGGGGGCCTCTTACTCTGGGGCCAACGTCCTGACTTTC. Amino acids: CASSQMRGASYSGANVLTF.

V and J are TRBV15 and TRBJ1-2; the D gene is possibly TRBD1 (5 bases). The CDR3 is 15 amino acids. Trimming took 3 bases from V and 6 from J, leaving 17 bases between them. The V gene's germline CDR1 is LNHNV and CDR2 YYDKDF (reference sequence). CDR3 amino acids: CATSRYAGSRDGYTF. CDR3 nucleotide sequence: TGTGCCACCAGCAGGTACGCAGGGTCGAGAGATGGCTACACCTTC.

The chain employs TRBV11-2 and TRBJ2-6; maybe TRBD2 (5 bases). CDR3 size: 14 residues. CDR1 and CDR2 from the germline V gene are SGHAT and FQNNGV. The V gene lost 2 bases and the J gene lost 9 bases, with 11 bases spanning the gap. CDR3 DNA: TGTGCCAGCAGCTTACTGGCCCGGGGCAACGTCCTGACTTTC. Its translation: CASSLLARGNVLTF.

The chain carries TRBV19 and TRBJ2-3; TRBD2 matches 7 bases. The V gene end was trimmed by 3 bases and the J gene end by 5 bases; junction bases not matched to a gene: 5. This CDR3 is built from 14 residues. CDR1 is LNHDA and CDR2 is SQIVND in the germline V gene (reference sequence). The CDR3 bases are TGTGCCAGTAGTATGGAGGGGAGGGGAGATACGCAGTATTTT. Encoded protein: CASSMEGRGDTQYF.

The J gene is TRBJ2-1, the V gene TRBV3-1 (or the pseudogene TRBV3-2); TRBD1 might be the D (6 bases). Trimming left V 7 bases short and J 8 bases short, with 15 bases between. CDR1 and CDR2 (germline): LGHDT, YNNKEL (reference sequence). This CDR3 is 13 amino acids long. For the CDR3, the DNA is TGTGCCAGCACGTTGGGGGCCTGGGATGAGCAGTTCTTC. Its translation: CASTLGAWDEQFF.

The rearrangement links TRBV27 to TRBJ2-1, with a tentative D call TRBD2 (7 bases). With 2 bases removed from V and 8 bases from J, the gap between germline ends came to 13 bases. Germline V CDR1 and CDR2: MNHEY, SMNVEV (reference sequence). The CDR3 extends over 14 amino acids. The CDR3 is CASSLRRGRDEQFF. The CDR3 nucleotides read TGTGCCAGCAGTTTACGGCGGGGGCGGGATGAGCAGTTCTTC.

This chain links TRBV11-2 with TRBJ2-1; TRBD2 matches at 8 bases. V lost 3 bases and J lost 4; bases outside the gene matches: 17. Germline V lookup: CDR1 SGHAT, CDR2 FQNNGV. The CDR3 covers 19 residues. CDR3 in DNA: TGTGCCAGCAGCTTTTCCTCCGGGCGGGGGGCATCCTCTTACAATGAGCAGTTCTTC. Its translation: CASSFSSGRGASSYNEQFF.

This chain joins TRBV19 and TRBJ2-3; possibly TRBD1 for D (5 bases). The germline gives CDR1 LNHDA, CDR2 SQIVND (reference sequence). With 5 bases removed from V and 4 bases from J, the gap between germline ends came to 10 bases. This CDR3 is 13 amino acids long. CDR3 sequence: CASSGRGPDTQYF. DNA for the CDR3: TGTGCCAGTAGTGGTAGGGGTCCAGATACGCAGTATTTT. The full variable domain, its missing parts supplied by reference TRBV19 and TRBJ2-3, is DGGITQSPKYLFRKEGQNVTLSCEQNLNHDAMYWYRQDPGQGLRLIYYSQIVNDFQKGDIAEGYSVSREKKESFPLTVTSAQKNPTAFYLCASSGRGPDTQYFGPGTRLTVL.